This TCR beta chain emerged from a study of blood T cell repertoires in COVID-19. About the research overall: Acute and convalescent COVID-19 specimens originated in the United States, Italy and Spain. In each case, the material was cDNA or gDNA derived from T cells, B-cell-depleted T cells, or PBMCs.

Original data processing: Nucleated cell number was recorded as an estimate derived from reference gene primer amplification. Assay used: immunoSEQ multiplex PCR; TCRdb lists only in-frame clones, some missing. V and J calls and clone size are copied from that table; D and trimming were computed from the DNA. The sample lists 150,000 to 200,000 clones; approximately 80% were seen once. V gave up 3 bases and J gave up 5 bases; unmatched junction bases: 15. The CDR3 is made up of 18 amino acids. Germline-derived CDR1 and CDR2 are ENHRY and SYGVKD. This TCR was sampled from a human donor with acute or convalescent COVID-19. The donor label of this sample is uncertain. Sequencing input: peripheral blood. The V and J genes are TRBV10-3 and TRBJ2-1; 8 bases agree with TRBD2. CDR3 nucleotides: TGTGCCATCAGTGAATTTTTGGTCGGACTAGCACTCAACAATGAGCAGTTCTTC. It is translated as CAISEFLVGLALNNEQFF.